The clone carrying this T cell receptor beta chain occurred a few times. Its antigen remains unknown. V dropped 1 base and J dropped 2; count of bases not matched to a gene: 5. The V gene's germline CDR1 is MNHEY and CDR2 SMNVEV (reference sequence). The CDR3 runs 16 residues. At least 6.5 million PBMCs were isolated per sample. The sample is drawn from a study of blood T cells in healthy people across ages. Study overall: There was about one barcoded beta molecule captured by template switching per two T cells.

A second about 6 to 12 cycle PCR used barcoded and J-beta primers. Every single cDNA molecule received a tag from a template-switch adaptor with 12 random nucleotides. In TCRdb, the 5' RACE reads were re-called with MiXCR into one record per CDR3 protein. The sample holds approximately 830,000 distinct CDR3 sequences, about 59% seen once. Study-wide results and limits: More naive CD4+ cells and higher diversity marked long-lived donors relative to aged donors.

Sequencing was performed on blood. The receptor was isolated from a man aged 30 to 39 in good health. This chain joins TRBV27 and TRBJ2-3; TRBD2 aligns across 8 bases. The CDR3 region is CASSLLAGGNTDTQYF. Written as DNA, the CDR3 is TGTGCCAGCAGTTTATTGGCGGGGGGCAACACAGATACGCAGTATTTT.